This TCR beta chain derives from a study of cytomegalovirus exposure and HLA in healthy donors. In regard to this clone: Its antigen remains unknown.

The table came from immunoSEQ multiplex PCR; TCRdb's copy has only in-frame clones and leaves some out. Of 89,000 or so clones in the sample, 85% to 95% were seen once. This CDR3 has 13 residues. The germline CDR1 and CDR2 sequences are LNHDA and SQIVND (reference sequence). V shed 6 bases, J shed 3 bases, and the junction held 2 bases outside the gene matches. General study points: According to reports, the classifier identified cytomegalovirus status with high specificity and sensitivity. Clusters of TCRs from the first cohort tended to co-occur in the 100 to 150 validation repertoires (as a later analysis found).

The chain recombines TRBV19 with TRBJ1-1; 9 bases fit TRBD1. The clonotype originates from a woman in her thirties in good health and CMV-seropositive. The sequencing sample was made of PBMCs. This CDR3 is CASSRQGDTEAFF. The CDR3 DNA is TGTGCCAGTAGCCGACAGGGGGACACTGAAGCTTTCTTT. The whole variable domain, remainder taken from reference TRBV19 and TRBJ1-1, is DGGITQSPKYLFRKEGQNVTLSCEQNLNHDAMYWYRQDPGQGLRLIYYSQIVNDFQKGDIAEGYSVSREKKESFPLTVTSAQKNPTAFYLCASSRQGDTEAFFGQGTRLTVV.